Listed below are T cell receptor beta chains from one sample, sequenced in a study of blood T cell repertoires in COVID-19. Profiled with immunoSEQ multiplex PCR; TCRdb holds only in-frame clones, not every one. Of 200,000 or so clones in the sample, 84% were seen once. The sample was PBMCs or T cells enriched from blood (not recorded which). All receptors come from a man between 35 and 55 years old who had recovered from COVID-19. The CDR3 runs from the conserved cysteine through the conserved F or W. The D gene is left open where the match is weak.

D gene	V gene	J gene	CDR3 protein
NA	TRBV19	TRBJ2-2	CASSIGGGTGELFF
TRBD1	TRBV6-2/TRBV6-3	TRBJ1-2	CASSSTGTGVNGYTF
TRBD1	TRBV24-1	TRBJ1-4	CATSDGQGGYNEKLFF
NA	TRBV6-1	TRBJ1-2	CASSEVGDYGYTF
NA	TRBV5-5	TRBJ1-1	CASSRVGAPNTEAFF
TRBD1	TRBV5-1	TRBJ2-5	CASSRTGSRQETQYF
TRBD1	TRBV12-3/TRBV12-4	TRBJ2-5	CASSSGQGETQYF
TRBD1	TRBV7-9	TRBJ1-1	CASSLDRGFLMNTEAFF
NA	TRBV6-9	TRBJ2-5	CASSPTQGRGETQYF
NA	TRBV6-2/TRBV6-3	TRBJ2-1	CASSYTTTLLYNEQFF
NA	TRBV7-9	TRBJ2-3	CASSVGRAAGDTQYF
NA	TRBV11-3	TRBJ1-4	CASSPGPNEKLFF
TRBD1	TRBV29-1	TRBJ1-3	CSGTGSLSGNTIYF
NA	TRBV10-3	TRBJ1-3	CAISESVGTGNTIYF
TRBD1	TRBV7-9	TRBJ2-7	CASSLKTGVYSYEQYF
TRBD2	TRBV7-2	TRBJ2-5	CASSRLAGGRSAETQYF
TRBD1	TRBV5-1	TRBJ1-1	CASSHVGTDTEAFF
TRBD1	TRBV7-8	TRBJ1-2	CASSWTTGGNNGYTF
NA	TRBV30	TRBJ2-5	CAWSVQGETQYF
NA	TRBV20-1	TRBJ1-2	CSASYKQRGANYGYTF
NA	TRBV6-2/TRBV6-3	TRBJ2-7	CASSYWRQASYEQYF
NA	TRBV15	TRBJ1-1	CATSRDTSRSFF
TRBD1	TRBV5-6	TRBJ2-7	CASSLDGQGAYEQYF
TRBD2	TRBV29-1	TRBJ2-3	CSVEDWLAGGTKGTDTQYF
TRBD1	TRBV10-3	TRBJ2-3	CAISEAPGQGTDTQYF
NA	TRBV6-5	TRBJ2-1	CASSPGTALFF
TRBD1	TRBV5-1	TRBJ1-2	CASSLALRGNYGYTF
NA	TRBV4-1	TRBJ2-3	CASRRGERGGGPHTDTQYF
TRBD1	TRBV11-2	TRBJ1-1	CASSGTGLMTEAFF
TRBD2	TRBV6-6	TRBJ2-5	CASSRTSGGASGETQYF